This T cell receptor beta chain was identified during a study of glioma-infiltrating T cells. Study-level findings and limits: Signature shared blood CDR3 motifs were enriched in low-divergence and depleted in high-divergence patients.

Trimming shortened V by 1 base and J by 4 bases, and 11 bases separated the two germline ends. The CDR3 totals 15 residues. Germline V gene sequence: CDR1 MNHNS, CDR2 SASEGT. In the case of this clonotype: The antigen is unknown. A much bigger clone sits one base away, suggesting this may be a read error.

Using RNA template, CDR3s of TCR alpha and beta were amplified with iRepertoire arm-PCR. TCRdb called the multiplex PCR reads again in MiXCR, with one record for every CDR3 protein. The data show approximately 400,000 distinct CDR3 sequences, about two fifths seen once. This TCR was recovered from a human donor with low-grade glioma or glioblastoma, undergoing nonglioma brain surgery, or in good health (not recorded which). V gene TRBV6-1 combines with J gene TRBJ1-5; possible D gene TRBD1, 6 bases. The sample was glioma tissue, nonneoplastic brain tissue, or PBMCs (not recorded which). The chain's CDR3 is CASSEGQGRNQPQHF. CDR3 DNA: TGTGCCAGCAGTGAAGGGCAGGGGAGGAATCAGCCCCAGCATTTT.